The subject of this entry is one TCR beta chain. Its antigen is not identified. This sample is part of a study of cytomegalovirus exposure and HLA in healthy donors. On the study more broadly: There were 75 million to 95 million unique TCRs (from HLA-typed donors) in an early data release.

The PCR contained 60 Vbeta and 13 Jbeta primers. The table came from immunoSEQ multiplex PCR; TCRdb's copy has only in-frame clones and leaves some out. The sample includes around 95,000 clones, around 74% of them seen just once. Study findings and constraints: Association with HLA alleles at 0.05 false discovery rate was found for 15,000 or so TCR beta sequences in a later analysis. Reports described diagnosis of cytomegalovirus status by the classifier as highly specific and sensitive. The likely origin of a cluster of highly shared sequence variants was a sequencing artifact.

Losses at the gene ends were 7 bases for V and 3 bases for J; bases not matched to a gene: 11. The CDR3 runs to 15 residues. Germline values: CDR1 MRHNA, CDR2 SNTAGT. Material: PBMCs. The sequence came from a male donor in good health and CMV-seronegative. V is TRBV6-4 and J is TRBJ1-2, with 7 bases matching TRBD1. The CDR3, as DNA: TGTGCCAGCACATCCTACCCGGGACAGTACTATGGCTACACCTTC. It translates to CASTSYPGQYYGYTF.